This T cell receptor beta chain emerged from a study of blood T cell repertoires in COVID-19. Study context: Sites across the United States, Italy and Spain contributed samples from acute and convalescent COVID-19. Nucleic acid was either cDNA or gDNA, and it came from T cells, B-cell-depleted T cells, or PBMCs.

The method was immunoSEQ multiplex PCR; TCRdb's version includes in-frame clones alone and lacks a portion of them. The data contain 200,000 to 250,000 clones, under 90% of them seen just once; the ten biggest clones take up approximately 8%. Trimming took 6 bases from V and 4 from J; bases not matched to a gene: 8. Germline V gene sequence: CDR1 MRHNA, CDR2 SNTAGT. The length of the CDR3 is 14 residues. The Seattle patients joined while their infection was active and were tracked longitudinally afterward. Sequencing used peripheral blood. The sequence was collected from a woman of 80 years or more with COVID-19, enrolled during active disease. The chain carries TRBV6-4 and TRBJ1-2; 7 bases line up with TRBD1. The CDR3 reads CASSRDSSAYGYTF. The CDR3 coding sequence is TGTGCCAGCAGCCGGGACAGCTCCGCCTATGGCTACACCTTC.